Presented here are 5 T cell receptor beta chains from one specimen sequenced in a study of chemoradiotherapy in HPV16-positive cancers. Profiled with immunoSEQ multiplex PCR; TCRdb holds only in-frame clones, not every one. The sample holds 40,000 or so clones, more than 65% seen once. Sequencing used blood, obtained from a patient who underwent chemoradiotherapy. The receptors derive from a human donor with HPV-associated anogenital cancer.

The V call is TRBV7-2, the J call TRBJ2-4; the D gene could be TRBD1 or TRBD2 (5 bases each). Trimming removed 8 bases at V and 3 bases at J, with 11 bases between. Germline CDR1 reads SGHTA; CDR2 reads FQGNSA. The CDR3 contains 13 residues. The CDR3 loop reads CASGRGVKNIQYF. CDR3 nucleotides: TGTGCCAGCGGCCGAGGGGTCAAAAACATTCAGTACTTC.

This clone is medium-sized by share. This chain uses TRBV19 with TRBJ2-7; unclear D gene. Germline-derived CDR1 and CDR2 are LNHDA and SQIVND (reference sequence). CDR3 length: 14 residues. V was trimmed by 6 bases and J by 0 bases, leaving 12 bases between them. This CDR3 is CASRTTESSYEQYF. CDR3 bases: TGTGCCAGTAGAACGACCGAGAGCTCCTACGAGCAGTACTTC.

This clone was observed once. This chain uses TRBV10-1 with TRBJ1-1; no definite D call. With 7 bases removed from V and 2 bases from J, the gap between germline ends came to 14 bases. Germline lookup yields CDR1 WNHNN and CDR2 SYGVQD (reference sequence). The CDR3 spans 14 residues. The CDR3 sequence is CASKESGSNTEAFF. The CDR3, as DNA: TGCGCCAGCAAGGAGAGTGGCAGCAACACTGAAGCTTTCTTT.

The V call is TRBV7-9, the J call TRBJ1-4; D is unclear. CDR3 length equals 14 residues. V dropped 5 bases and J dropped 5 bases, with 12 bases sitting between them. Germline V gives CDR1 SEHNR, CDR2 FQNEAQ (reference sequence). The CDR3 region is CASSPSSGNEKLFF. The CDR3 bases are TGTGCCAGCAGCCCTTCGTCGGGCAATGAAAAACTGTTTTTT. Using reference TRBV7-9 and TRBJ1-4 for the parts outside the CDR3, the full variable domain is DTGVSQNPRHKITKRGQNVTFRCDPISEHNRLYWYRQTLGQGPEFLTYFQNEAQLEKSRLLSDRFSAERPKGSFSTLEIQRTEQGDSAMYLCASSPSSGNEKLFFGSGTQLSVL.

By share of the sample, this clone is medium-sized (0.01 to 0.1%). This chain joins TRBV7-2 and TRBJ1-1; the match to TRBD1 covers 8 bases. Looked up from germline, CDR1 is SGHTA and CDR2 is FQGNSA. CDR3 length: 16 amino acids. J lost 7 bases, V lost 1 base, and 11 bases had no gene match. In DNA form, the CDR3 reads TGTGCCAGCAGCTTAGGGCCTGATGGACAGGGTGGTGAAGCTTTCTTT. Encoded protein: CASSLGPDGQGGEAFF.